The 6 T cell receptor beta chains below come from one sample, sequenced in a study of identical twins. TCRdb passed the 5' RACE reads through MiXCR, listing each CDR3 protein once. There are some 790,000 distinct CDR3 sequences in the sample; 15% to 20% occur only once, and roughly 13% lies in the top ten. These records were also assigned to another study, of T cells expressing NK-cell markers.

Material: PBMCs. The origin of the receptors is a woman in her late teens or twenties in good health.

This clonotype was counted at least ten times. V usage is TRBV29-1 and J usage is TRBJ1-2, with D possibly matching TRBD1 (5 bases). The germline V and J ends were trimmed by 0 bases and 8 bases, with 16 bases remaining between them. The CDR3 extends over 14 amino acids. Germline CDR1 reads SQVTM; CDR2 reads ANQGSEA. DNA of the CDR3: TGCAGCGTTGAAGAGCCCGAGGGGAGGTCCGGCTACACCTTC. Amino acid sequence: CSVEEPEGRSGYTF.

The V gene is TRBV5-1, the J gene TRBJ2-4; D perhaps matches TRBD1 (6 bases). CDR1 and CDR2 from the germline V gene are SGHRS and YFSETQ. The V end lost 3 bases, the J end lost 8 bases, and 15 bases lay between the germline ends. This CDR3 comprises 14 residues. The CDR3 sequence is CASSSQGYDDIQYF. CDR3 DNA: TGCGCCAGCAGCTCACAGGGCTATGACGACATTCAGTACTTC.

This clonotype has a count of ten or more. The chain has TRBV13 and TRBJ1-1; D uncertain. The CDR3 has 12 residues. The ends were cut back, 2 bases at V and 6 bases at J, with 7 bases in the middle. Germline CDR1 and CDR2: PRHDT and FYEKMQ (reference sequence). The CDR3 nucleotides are TGTGCCAGCAGCTTACAAGAGGCTGAAGCTTTCTTT. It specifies CASSLQEAEAFF.

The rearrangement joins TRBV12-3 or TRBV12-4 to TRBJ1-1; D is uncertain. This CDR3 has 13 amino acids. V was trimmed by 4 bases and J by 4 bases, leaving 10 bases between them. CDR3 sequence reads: CASSSNSFTEAFF. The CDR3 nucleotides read TGTGCCAGCAGTTCTAACAGTTTCACTGAAGCTTTCTTT.

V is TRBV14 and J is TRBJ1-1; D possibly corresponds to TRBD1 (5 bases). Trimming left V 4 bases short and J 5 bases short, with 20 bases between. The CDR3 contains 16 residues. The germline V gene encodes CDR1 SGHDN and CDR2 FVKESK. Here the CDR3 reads CASSRIGDRGGTEAFF. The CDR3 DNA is TGTGCCAGCAGCCGAATAGGGGACCGCGGGGGAACTGAAGCTTTCTTT.

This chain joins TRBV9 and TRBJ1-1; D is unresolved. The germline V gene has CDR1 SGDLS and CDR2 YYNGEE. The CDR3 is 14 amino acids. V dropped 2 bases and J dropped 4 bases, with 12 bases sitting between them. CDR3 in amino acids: CASSVALGGTEAFF. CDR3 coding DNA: TGTGCCAGCAGCGTGGCTCTCGGCGGCACTGAAGCTTTCTTT.